The T cell receptor (beta chain) described here comes from a study of blood T cell repertoires in COVID-19. Study context: T cells, B-cell-depleted T cells, or PBMCs supplied cDNA or gDNA.

Some clones are missing from TCRdb's copy, which holds only in-frame ones; the method was immunoSEQ multiplex PCR. The sample consists of fewer than 250,000 clones, over 75% of them appearing once. The CDR3 covers 15 residues. Germline-derived CDR1 and CDR2 are MNHEY and SVGAGI. Trimming cost V 4 bases and J 6 bases; bases outside gene matches: 6. The rearrangement joins TRBV6-5 to TRBJ1-6; 7 bases agree with TRBD1. This TCR was sampled from a man aged 45-60 years with COVID-19, enrolled during active disease. What was sequenced was peripheral blood. The CDR3 region is CASSFRQGRNSPLHF. Here the CDR3 DNA reads TGTGCCAGCAGTTTCCGACAGGGCCGTAATTCACCCCTCCACTTT.